The clone carrying this T cell receptor beta chain turned up a few times. Antigen unknown. The time point here: patch test 1, 2 weeks after DPC sensitization. Sample treatment: therapeutic diphenylcyclopropenone sensitization with weekly scalp DPC. The sample comes from a study of human T cells and chemical hapten exposure. Germline V gene sequence: CDR1 LGHDT, CDR2 YNNKEL (reference sequence). The CDR3 runs 15 residues. Trimming cost V 0 bases and J 2 bases, with 10 bases left between them. Original handling: A per-sample median of about 100,000 TCRs was observed, with counts ranging from about 20,000 to 690,600. TCRdb re-analysed the RACE reads in MiXCR, keeping a single row per CDR3 protein. These V and J calls rely on TCRdb rather than the paper's analysis. This sample has tens of thousands of distinct CDR3 sequences, with over 6% found just once. Overall study findings and caveats: It was expanded TCRs that formed significantly more large CDR3 similarity clusters than controls did.

The specimen comprised whole blood, sampled in connection with sensitization to the hapten diphenylcyclopropenone (DPC). The clonotype comes from a woman between 25 and 40 years old with alopecia areata. Some clones in this sample may be carry-over from other donors' samples. The chain uses TRBV3-1 and TRBJ2-5; D gene ambiguous. The CDR3, as DNA: TGTGCCAGCAGCCAAGATCTTCCGGATCAAGAGACCCAGTACTTC. Protein product: CASSQDLPDQETQYF.